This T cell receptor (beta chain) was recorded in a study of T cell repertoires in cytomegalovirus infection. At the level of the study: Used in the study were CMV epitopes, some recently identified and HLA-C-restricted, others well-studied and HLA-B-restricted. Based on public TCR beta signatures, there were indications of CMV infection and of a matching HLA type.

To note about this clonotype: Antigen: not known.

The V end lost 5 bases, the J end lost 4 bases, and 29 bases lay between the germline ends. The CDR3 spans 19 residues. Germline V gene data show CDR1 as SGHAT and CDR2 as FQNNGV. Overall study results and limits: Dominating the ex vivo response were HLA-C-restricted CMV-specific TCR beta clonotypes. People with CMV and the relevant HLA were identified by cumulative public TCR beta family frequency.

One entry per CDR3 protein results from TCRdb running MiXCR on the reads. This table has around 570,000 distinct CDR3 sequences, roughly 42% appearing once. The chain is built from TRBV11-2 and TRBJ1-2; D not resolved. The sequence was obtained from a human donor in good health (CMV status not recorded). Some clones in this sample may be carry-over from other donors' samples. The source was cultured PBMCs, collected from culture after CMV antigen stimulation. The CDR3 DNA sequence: TGTGCCAGCAGCCCCAGAAGTATTAGGCACCACAAGGGAAGCTATGGCTACACCTTC. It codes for CASSPRSIRHHKGSYGYTF.